These 10 T cell receptor beta chains were all obtained from the same sample, sequenced in a study of CD8 T cells in Susac syndrome. RNA in amounts of about 0.45 to 1 ug was reverse transcribed with random hexamers. TCRdb ran MiXCR on the immunoSEQ multiplex PCR reads and lists one entry per CDR3 protein. Of a few hundred thousand distinct CDR3 sequences listed, more than 70% are singletons. Sequencing was carried out using CD8+ T cells from PBMCs. These receptors all come from a human donor with multiple sclerosis.

This chain links TRBV27 with TRBJ1-2, with D maybe TRBD1 (5 bases). V was cut by 5 bases and J by 9 bases, with 19 bases left in between. Per the germline V gene, CDR1 is MNHEY and CDR2 is SMNVEV (reference sequence). The CDR3 runs to 14 residues. CDR3 amino acids: CASSQTAGASSYTF. The CDR3 DNA reads as TGTGCCAGCAGTCAGACAGCAGGCGCGAGCAGCTACACCTTC.

This sequence joins TRBV13 and TRBJ2-5; D call uncertain. Germline loops: CDR1 PRHDT, CDR2 FYEKMQ (reference sequence). The CDR3 is 14 amino acids. The germline V and J ends were trimmed by 1 base and 3 bases, with 9 bases remaining between them. CDR3 protein: CASSLDSLEETQYF. The CDR3, as DNA: TGTGCCAGCAGCTTAGACAGCTTAGAAGAGACCCAGTACTTC.

The DNA for the CDR3 is TGTGCCAGCAGTTTAAGGACAGGGGGAAGGACTGAAGCTTTCTTT. As protein: CASSLRTGGRTEAFF. The chain links TRBV28 to TRBJ1-1; 10 nucleotides align to TRBD1. Germline CDR1 is MDHEN and CDR2 is SYDVKM. Trimming removed 2 bases from V and 5 bases from J; junction bases left unmatched: 5. The CDR3 is made up of 15 amino acids.

The rearrangement uses TRBV29-1 and TRBJ1-1, with unresolved D. The CDR3 is 11 residues long. CDR1 is SQVTM and CDR2 is ANQGSEA in the germline V gene. The V and J ends lost 7 bases and 5 bases respectively, with 11 bases between them. The CDR3: CSAPTGTEAFF. Here the CDR3 DNA reads TGCAGCGCCCCAACGGGTACTGAAGCTTTCTTT.

The rearrangement links TRBV27 to TRBJ2-4; D might be TRBD1 or TRBD2, each matching 5 bases. V lost 3 bases, J lost 0 bases, and 6 bases lay in between. Germline CDR1 is MNHEY and CDR2 is SMNVEV (reference sequence). This CDR3 region has 14 residues. The CDR3 region is CASSFGTAKNIQYF. DNA of the CDR3: TGTGCCAGCAGTTTCGGGACAGCCAAAAACATTCAGTACTTC.

The V call is TRBV30, the J call TRBJ2-3, with D perhaps TRBD2 (6 bases). Trimming took off 8 bases at V and 0 bases at J, with 12 bases between the two ends. Germline V CDR1 and CDR2: GTSNPN, SVGIG (reference sequence). This CDR3 comprises 13 residues. CDR3 nucleotide sequence: TGTGCCCTAGGACTAACTAGCACAGATACGCAGTATTTT. Encoded protein: CALGLTSTDTQYF.

The chain carries TRBV4-1 and TRBJ1-5, with D unresolved. Trimming pared 2 bases from V and 6 bases from J, leaving 8 bases between. The CDR3 sequence is 13 residues long. Germline assignment: CDR1 MGHRA and CDR2 YSYEKL. The chain's CDR3 is CASSQYGSQPQHF. The CDR3 DNA is TGCGCCAGCAGCCAATACGGGAGTCAGCCCCAGCATTTT.

This clonotype has more than one count but fewer than ten. The rearrangement links TRBV6-5 to TRBJ2-3; TRBD2 agrees at 10 bases. This CDR3 is built from 15 residues. V lost 4 bases and J lost 3; bases outside the gene matches: 4. Germline values: CDR1 MNHEY, CDR2 SVGAGI. Here the CDR3 DNA reads TGTGCCAGCAGTTCGGTAGCGGGGGGAACAGATACGCAGTATTTT. It is translated as CASSSVAGGTDTQYF.

This chain uses TRBV6-4 with TRBJ2-3, with D possibly TRBD2 on 5 matching bases. V was pared by 7 bases and J by 0 bases, with 14 bases between. CDR1 is MRHNA and CDR2 is SNTAGT in the germline V gene. The CDR3 sequence is 15 residues long. The CDR3 spells CASNNGNSSTDTQYF. The CDR3 DNA reads as TGTGCCAGCAACAACGGGAACTCAAGCACAGATACGCAGTATTTT.

This rearrangement joins TRBV9 to TRBJ2-5; tentatively, D is TRBD2 (6 bases). Germline V gives CDR1 SGDLS, CDR2 YYNGEE. This CDR3 has 14 residues. V was cut by 3 bases and J by 4 bases, with 13 bases left in between. CDR3 in amino acids: CASSGWRDGETQYF. The CDR3 nucleotides are TGTGCCAGCAGCGGTTGGCGGGACGGAGAGACCCAGTACTTC.